The 32 T cell receptor beta chains below come from one sample, sequenced in a study of metastatic and nonmetastatic thyroid tumors. Prior to thyroid surgery, none of the patients had received any treatment. TCRdb re-called the PCR reads with MiXCR. This table has tens of thousands of clones, around 20% appearing once. The sample was blood. The receptors were gathered from a female donor with papillary thyroid cancer or a benign thyroid nodule (not recorded which). Some clones in this sample may be carry-over from other donors' samples.

Ten or more counts support this clone. The chain is built from TRBV5-1 and TRBJ1-5; D unresolved. This CDR3 region has 14 residues. The germline V and J ends were trimmed by 0 bases and 3 bases, with 7 bases remaining between them. Germline assignment: CDR1 SGHRS and CDR2 YFSETQ. CDR3 coding DNA: TGCGCCAGCAGCTTGGGTACGGTCAATCAGCCCCAGCATTTT. Its translation: CASSLGTVNQPQHF.

This clone was counted a few times. This chain links TRBV6-1 with TRBJ2-7; 9 positions match TRBD1. CDR1 and CDR2 (germline): MNHNS, SASEGT. The CDR3 spans 16 residues. The J segment lost 0 bases and the V segment lost 5 bases, leaving 8 bases of the junction unmatched. The chain's CDR3 is CASSPGGTGSSYEQYF. The CDR3 bases are TGTGCCAGCAGTCCCGGAGGGACAGGGAGCTCCTACGAGCAGTACTTC.

A remark on this clone: The junction and the germline gene differ at one end; a read error may be behind it. The rearrangement joins TRBV24-1 to TRBJ2-3; D tentatively reads TRBD1 or TRBD2 (7 bases each). From germline, CDR1 is KGHDR and CDR2 SFDVKD. CDR3 size: 16 residues. CDR3 coding DNA: TGTGCCAGCAGTGTTTTGCAGGGGGGGCATTCAGATACGAAGTATTTT. Amino acid sequence: CASSVLQGGHSDTKYF.

This clone has at least ten counts. V and J are TRBV7-8 and TRBJ2-7; 7 bases line up with TRBD2. CDR1 SGHVS and CDR2 FQNEAQ come from the germline V gene. Losses at the gene ends were 9 bases for V and 6 bases for J; bases not matched to a gene: 14. The CDR3 covers 14 residues. CDR3: CASLREGDPSEQYF. The DNA of the CDR3 is TGTGCCAGTCTTAGGGAGGGAGACCCCTCCGAGCAGTACTTC.

This clone occurred many times. The gene calls are TRBV5-1 and TRBJ1-2; no definite D call. The CDR3 contains 14 residues. Germline lookup yields CDR1 SGHRS and CDR2 YFSETQ. V lost 5 bases, J lost 2 bases, and 13 bases lay in between. Here the CDR3 reads CASSPDGQNYGYTF. DNA of the CDR3: TGCGCCAGCAGTCCTGACGGTCAGAACTATGGCTACACCTTC.

This clone was seen repeatedly, ten times or more. The chain has TRBV5-8 and TRBJ2-3; 7 bases fit TRBD2. The CDR3 extends over 15 amino acids. The V gene's germline CDR1 is SGHTS and CDR2 YDEGEE. V was clipped by 4 bases and J by 2 bases; unmatched bases: 7. This CDR3 reads CASSGGTTLTDTQYF. The CDR3 nucleotides are TGTGCCAGCAGCGGCGGGACTACCCTCACAGATACGCAGTATTTT.

This clone was picked up many times. The rearrangement links TRBV6-4 to TRBJ2-3; D is tentatively TRBD1 or TRBD2 (5 bases each). CDR1 and CDR2 (germline): MRHNA, SNTAGT. V was clipped by 4 bases and J by 4 bases, with 12 bases between them. The CDR3 totals 14 residues. CDR3 coding DNA: TGTGCCAGCAGTGCGGACTTGGGGGCAGATACGCAGTATTTT. Its protein is CASSADLGADTQYF.

V gene TRBV5-1 combines with J gene TRBJ2-7; 13 bases are a match to TRBD2. CDR1 is SGHRS, CDR2 YFSETQ, per germline. V was clipped by 4 bases and J by 5 bases; unmatched bases: 9. The CDR3 extends over 16 amino acids. As DNA, the CDR3 is TGCGCCAGCAGCCCGCAACGGACTAGCGGGAGTAACGAGCAGTACTTC. Its translation is CASSPQRTSGSNEQYF.

This clone showed up many times. This chain connects TRBV27 to TRBJ2-1, with a tentative D call TRBD1 (5 bases). Germline V lookup: CDR1 MNHEY, CDR2 SMNVEV (reference sequence). The V end lost 10 bases, the J end lost 0 bases, and 13 bases lay between the germline ends. The CDR3 has 14 residues. In nucleotides, the CDR3 is TGTGCCACTTCGGACACCAGCTCCTACAATGAGCAGTTCTTC. This sequence encodes CATSDTSSYNEQFF.

In regard to this clone: A much larger clone differs by one base, so this may be a read error. This chain uses TRBV6-2 or TRBV6-3 with TRBJ1-4; 7 bases are shared with TRBD1. The CDR3 totals 14 residues. CDR1 MNHEY and CDR2 SVGEGT come from the germline V gene. The CDR3 nucleotides are TGTGCCAGCAGTAGGGGACAGTCTAATGAACAACTGTTTTTT. Translating gives CASSRGQSNEQLFF.

This clone was detected ten times or more. The chain links TRBV20-1 to TRBJ2-5; perhaps TRBD1 as D (6 bases). The CDR3 length is 15 residues. V dropped 0 bases and J dropped 2 bases, with 13 bases sitting between them. Germline V CDR1 and CDR2: DFQATT, SNEGSKA (reference sequence). The CDR3 region has the DNA TGCAGTGCTAGAGATACACAGGGTCGGCAAGAGACCCAGTACTTC. Translation gives CSARDTQGRQETQYF.

This clone was counted at least ten times. This chain joins TRBV5-1 and TRBJ1-1; a possible D gene is TRBD1 (6 bases). The CDR3 covers 14 residues. The V end was cut by 4 bases, the J end by 1 base, with 11 bases between. Germline-derived CDR1 and CDR2 are SGHRS and YFSETQ. The CDR3 DNA is TGCGCCAGCAGCCTGACAGGAGAGAACACTGAAGCTTTCTTT. This encodes CASSLTGENTEAFF.

The table lists this clone with a few counts. A single base separates this from a much larger clone, so it may be a read error. Within the sample, other DNA sequences also encode this same CDR3. V and J are TRBV12-3 or TRBV12-4 and TRBJ1-5; D unresolved. V lost 5 bases and J lost 6, with 8 bases in between. This CDR3 has 12 amino acids. CDR3 loop: CASSDYGQPQHF. The CDR3 DNA sequence: TGTGCCAGCAGTGACTACGGTCAGCCCCAGCATTTT.

This clone was seen a few times. The rearrangement links TRBV6-6 to TRBJ2-7; 7 bases map to TRBD1. After removal of 10 bases from V and 5 bases from J, the junction contained 14 bases not matched to a gene. There are 14 residues in the CDR3. Germline assignment: CDR1 MNHNY and CDR2 SVGAGI (reference sequence). The CDR3 bases are TGTGCCATCATTACCGGTGGCAGGGGGAACGAGCAGTACTTC. Residues: CAIITGGRGNEQYF.

With regard to this clone: This may be a read error, as it is one base from a much larger clone. V and J are TRBV28 and TRBJ2-5; TRBD1 aligns across 8 bases. Germline assignment: CDR1 MDHEN and CDR2 SYDVKM. The CDR3 consists of 14 residues. The CDR3, as DNA: TGTGCCAGCAGGGGGACAGGAAGGGGGGAGACCCATTACTTC. Translated: CASRGTGRGETHYF.

This chain uses TRBV11-2 with TRBJ1-2; D gene unclear. Germline CDR1 is SGHAT and CDR2 is FQNNGV. The V end lost 5 bases, the J end lost 3 bases, and 7 bases lay between the germline ends. The length of the CDR3 is 12 residues. The DNA for the CDR3 is TGTGCCAGCAGCGCGGATGACTATGGCTACACCTTC. It yields the protein CASSADDYGYTF. Using reference TRBV11-2 and TRBJ1-2 for the parts outside the CDR3, the full variable domain is EAGVAQSPRYKIIEKRQSVAFWCNPISGHATLYWYQQILGQGPKLLIQFQNNGVVDDSQLPKDRFSAERLKGVDSTLKIQPAKLEDSAVYLCASSADDYGYTFGSGTRLTVV.

This clone was found many times. The V gene is TRBV10-2, the J gene TRBJ1-6; D is undetermined. Germline loops: CDR1 WSHSY, CDR2 SAAADI. The CDR3 consists of 17 residues. V lost 6 bases and J lost 9, with 24 bases in between. In nucleotides, the CDR3 is TGCGCCAGCAGCCCCGGAACACCTTCCCTAGCAATTTCACCCCTCCACTTT. As protein: CASSPGTPSLAISPLHF.

Ten or more counts support this clone. Distinct nucleotide sequences in the sample also encode this CDR3. Here the CDR3 DNA reads TGTGCCAGCTCCCACGAATTGTTTGAGGCGAAGCAGGTTCGGCAGTTCTTC. Residues: CASSHELFEAKQVRQFF. The chain uses TRBV7-6 and TRBJ2-1; D not resolved. The CDR3 runs 17 residues. Germline lookup yields CDR1 SGHVS and CDR2 FNYEAQ. Trimming shortened V by 8 bases and J by 12 bases, and 32 bases separated the two germline ends.

This clone has a count of ten or more. The V call is TRBV4-1, the J call TRBJ2-1; maybe TRBD1 (6 bases). Trimming removed 1 base at V and 4 bases at J, with 11 bases between. Per germline, CDR1 MGHRA and CDR2 YSYEKL. The CDR3 extends over 15 amino acids. CDR3 amino acids: CASSQGPTGYNEQFF. The CDR3 nucleotides read TGCGCCAGCAGCCAAGGGCCAACAGGGTACAATGAGCAGTTCTTC.

This clone appeared many times. The chain has TRBV6-5 and TRBJ1-2, with a weak D call TRBD1 (5 bases). This CDR3 contains 15 residues. V shed 0 bases and J shed 2 bases, with 10 bases lying between them. Germline CDR1 is MNHEY and CDR2 is SVGAGI. This CDR3 is CASSYSGGTNYGYTF. The DNA of the CDR3 is TGTGCCAGCAGTTACTCGGGAGGGACCAACTATGGCTACACCTTC.

At least ten counts were recorded for this clone. The chain couples TRBV19 to TRBJ1-1, with no clear D. Germline loops: CDR1 LNHDA, CDR2 SQIVND (reference sequence). The CDR3 runs 12 residues. Between the trimmed V and J ends, which lost 7 bases and 1 base, there was a span of 7 bases. The CDR3 DNA reads as TGTGCCAGTATAGGAGGGAACACTGAAGCTTTCTTT. Amino acids: CASIGGNTEAFF. The full variable domain, with the rest looked up from reference TRBV19 and TRBJ1-1, is DGGITQSPKYLFRKEGQNVTLSCEQNLNHDAMYWYRQDPGQGLRLIYYSQIVNDFQKGDIAEGYSVSREKKESFPLTVTSAQKNPTAFYLCASIGGNTEAFFGQGTRLTVV.

The CDR3 DNA reads TGCGCCAGCAGTCCAAGCGGGGGAAGCTCCTACGAGCAGTACTTC. It translates to CASSPSGGSSYEQYF. V and J are TRBV4-1 and TRBJ2-7, with 8 bases matching TRBD2. Germline V lookup: CDR1 MGHRA, CDR2 YSYEKL. The V segment lost 6 bases and the J segment 0 bases; nucleotides outside the gene matches: 7. CDR3 size: 15 residues.

A word on this clone: A clone one base away is much larger, so this may be a read error. This rearrangement joins TRBV12-3 or TRBV12-4 to TRBJ2-2; D gene uncertain. The CDR3 runs to 15 residues. CDR3 in amino acids: CANSFEPFGTGELFF. The DNA for the CDR3 is TGTGCCAACAGTTTTGAACCATTCGGGACCGGGGAGCTGTTTTTT.

In this sample, this clone turned up many times. The chain is built from TRBV12-5 and TRBJ1-1; D unclear. Deletions cut 5 bases from V and 5 bases from J, with 3 bases between. The CDR3 contains 10 residues. The germline V gene has CDR1 LGHNT and CDR2 FRNRAP. This CDR3 is CASGVTEAFF. The DNA for the CDR3 is TGTGCTAGTGGTGTTACTGAAGCTTTCTTT.

Comment on this clone: Given a much more abundant clone one base away, this may be a read error. The same CDR3 is also encoded by other DNA sequences in this sample. The chain links TRBV5-1 to TRBJ2-5; D gene ambiguous. The CDR3 has 13 residues. Looked up from germline, CDR1 is SGHRS and CDR2 is YFSETQ. The CDR3 here is CASQAEYQETQYF. The CDR3 bases are TGCGCCAGCCAGGCCGAGTACCAAGAGACCCAGTATTTC.

This clone was counted many times. The V call is TRBV7-9, the J call TRBJ1-5, with D tentatively TRBD1 (6 bases). Trimming removed 1 base from V and 7 bases from J, with 8 bases in between. Germline V gene data show CDR1 as SEHNR and CDR2 as FQNEAQ (reference sequence). The CDR3 extends over 13 amino acids. This CDR3 reads CASSLDRAQPQHF. DNA for the CDR3: TGTGCCAGCAGCTTAGACAGGGCCCAGCCCCAGCATTTT.

The V and J genes are TRBV6-6 and TRBJ2-7; a possible D gene is TRBD1 (7 bases). Germline CDR1 and CDR2: MNHNY and SVGAGI (reference sequence). V gave up 8 bases and J gave up 7 bases, with 33 bases separating them. The CDR3 contains 18 residues. This CDR3 is CASLGGTAIRPPGAEQYF. CDR3 bases: TGTGCCAGCCTTGGGGGGACAGCAATTCGACCTCCCGGGGCGGAGCAGTACTTC.

The CDR3 sequence is CARSAGASLSYGYTF. The CDR3 DNA sequence: TGTGCCAGAAGTGCGGGGGCTTCGTTAAGCTATGGCTACACCTTC. The chain couples TRBV6-2 or TRBV6-3 to TRBJ1-2, with TRBD1 as a possible D gene (6 bases). V was trimmed by 9 bases and J by 4 bases, leaving 21 bases between them. The CDR3 consists of 15 residues. Germline CDR1 MNHEY, CDR2 SVGEGT.

This clone was recorded many times. This chain joins TRBV27 and TRBJ1-5; tentatively, D is TRBD1 (6 bases). Germline lookup yields CDR1 MNHEY and CDR2 SMNVEV (reference sequence). V was pared by 5 bases and J by 0 bases, with 20 bases between. The CDR3 totals 18 residues. CDR3 sequence (DNA): TGTGCCAGCAGTGCCCAGGGGACGAGGGGCGATAGCAATCAGCCCCAGCATTTT. Translation: CASSAQGTRGDSNQPQHF.

This clone appeared many times. The CDR3 sequence is CASSLAVSQETQYF. In nucleotides, the CDR3 is TGTGCCAGCAGCTTGGCAGTCAGTCAAGAGACCCAGTACTTC. The rearrangement uses TRBV5-5 and TRBJ2-5; D remains ambiguous. The CDR3 is 14 amino acids. The germline V gene has CDR1 SGHKS and CDR2 YYEKEE (reference sequence). V gave up 0 bases and J gave up 2 bases, with 8 bases separating them.

This clone appeared a few times. The chain has TRBV5-4 and TRBJ1-1; D not resolved. Germline CDR1 is SGHNT and CDR2 is YYREEE (reference sequence). V was shortened by 0 bases and J by 1 base, with 10 bases between the two germline ends. The CDR3 consists of 15 residues. CDR3 nucleotide sequence: TGTGCCAGCAGCTTGGAGGTTCATCGGAACACTGAAGCTTTCTTT. It codes for CASSLEVHRNTEAFF.

At least ten counts were recorded for this clone. The rearrangement joins TRBV5-8 to TRBJ1-5; 9 nucleotides agree with TRBD1. The germline V gene has CDR1 SGHTS and CDR2 YDEGEE. This CDR3 region has 16 residues. V dropped 2 bases and J dropped 5; count of bases not matched to a gene: 8. The DNA of the CDR3 is TGTGCCAGCAGCTTTCCCGGCGGACAGGGGTATCAGCCCCAGCATTTT. Encoded protein: CASSFPGGQGYQPQHF. Filled out from reference TRBV5-8 and TRBJ1-5, the complete variable domain reads EAGVTQSPTHLIKTRGQQATLRCSPISGHTSVYWYQQALGLGLQFLLWYDEGEERNRGNFPPRFSGRQFPNYSSELNVNALELEDSALYLCASSFPGGQGYQPQHFGDGTRLSIL.